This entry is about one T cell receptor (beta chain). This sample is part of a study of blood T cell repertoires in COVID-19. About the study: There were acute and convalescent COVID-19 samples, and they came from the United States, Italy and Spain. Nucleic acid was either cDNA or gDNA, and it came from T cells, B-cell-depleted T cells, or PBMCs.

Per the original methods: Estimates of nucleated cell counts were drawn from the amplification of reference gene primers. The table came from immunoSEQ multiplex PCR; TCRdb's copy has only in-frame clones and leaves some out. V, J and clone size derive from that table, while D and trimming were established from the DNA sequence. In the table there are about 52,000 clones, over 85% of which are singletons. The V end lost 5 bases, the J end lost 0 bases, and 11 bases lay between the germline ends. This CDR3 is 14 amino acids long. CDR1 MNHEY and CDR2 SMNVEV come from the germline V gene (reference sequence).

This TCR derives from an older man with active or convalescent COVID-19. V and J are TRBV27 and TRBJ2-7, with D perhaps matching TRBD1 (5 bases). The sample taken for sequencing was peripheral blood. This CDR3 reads CASSQQGPSYEQYF. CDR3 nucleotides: TGTGCCAGCAGTCAGCAGGGCCCCTCCTACGAGCAGTACTTC.